The 6 T cell receptor beta chains reported below all come from one sample, sequenced in a study of cytomegalovirus exposure and HLA in healthy donors. Researchers ran the PCR with 60 Vbeta and 13 Jbeta primers. Method: immunoSEQ multiplex PCR; TCRdb's copy keeps in-frame clones and lacks some. The sample has 30,000 to 50,000 clones. The sequencing input was PBMCs. These receptors all come from a woman aged 30 to 39 in good health and CMV-seropositive.

V gene TRBV30 combines with J gene TRBJ1-6, with 10 bases aligning to TRBD1. The CDR3 totals 13 residues. The junction had 9 bases not matched to a gene; V was cut back by 5 bases and J by 14 bases. In germline, CDR1 is GTSNPN, CDR2 SVGIG (reference sequence). CDR3 protein: CAWGKGQGTSLHF. The CDR3 nucleotides read TGTGCCTGGGGGAAGGGACAGGGGACGTCCCTCCACTTT.

The chain links TRBV30 to TRBJ1-6, with a possible D match to TRBD1 (6 bases). The CDR3 runs to 13 residues. Germline V gene sequence: CDR1 GTSNPN, CDR2 SVGIG (reference sequence). Trimming left V 0 bases short and J 9 bases short, with 9 bases between. CDR3 loop: CAWSVQGFSPLHF. DNA for the CDR3: TGTGCCTGGAGTGTACAGGGTTTTTCACCCCTCCACTTT.

This rearrangement joins TRBV5-1 to TRBJ2-1, with D perhaps TRBD1 (6 bases). Trimming removed 4 bases at V and 5 bases at J, with 16 bases between. The CDR3 contains 15 residues. Looked up from germline, CDR1 is SGHRS and CDR2 is YFSETQ. This CDR3 is CASSGYRTVDNEQFF. In DNA, the CDR3 is TGCGCCAGCAGCGGGTATCGGACAGTCGACAATGAGCAGTTCTTC. The entire variable domain, with the rest obtained from reference TRBV5-1 and TRBJ2-1, is as follows: KAGVTQTPRYLIKTRGQQVTLSCSPISGHRSVSWYQQTPGQGLQFLFEYFSETQRNKGNFPGRFSGRQFSNSRSEMNVSTLELGDSALYLCASSGYRTVDNEQFFGPGTRLTVL.

CDR3 sequence: CASNGLAATDTQYF. CDR3 bases: TGTGCCAGCAACGGACTAGCGGCGACAGATACGCAGTATTTT. The rearrangement joins TRBV2 to TRBJ2-3; 10 nucleotides match TRBD2. The CDR3 is 14 residues long. The J segment lost 3 bases and the V segment lost 7 bases, leaving 4 bases of the junction unmatched. Germline lookup yields CDR1 SNHLY and CDR2 FYNNEI.

The V gene is TRBV7-9, the J gene TRBJ1-2; D gene uncertain. V shed 8 bases and J shed 7 bases, with 29 bases lying between them. CDR3 length: 17 amino acids. Germline CDR1 is SEHNR and CDR2 is FQNEAQ (reference sequence). DNA for the CDR3: TGTGCCAGCCCGGTAGCCCCCCTAAGCAATACTATGTTTGGCTACACCTTC. Encoded protein: CASPVAPLSNTMFGYTF.

The chain uses TRBV6-1 and TRBJ2-7; 7 positions agree with TRBD1. V shed 5 bases and J 5 bases; nucleotides not matched to a gene: 9. Germline CDR1 and CDR2: MNHNS and SASEGT. The CDR3 runs 14 residues. The CDR3 protein is CASSTSGGTHEQYF. CDR3 nucleotide sequence: TGTGCCAGCAGTACTTCAGGGGGAACCCACGAGCAGTACTTC.